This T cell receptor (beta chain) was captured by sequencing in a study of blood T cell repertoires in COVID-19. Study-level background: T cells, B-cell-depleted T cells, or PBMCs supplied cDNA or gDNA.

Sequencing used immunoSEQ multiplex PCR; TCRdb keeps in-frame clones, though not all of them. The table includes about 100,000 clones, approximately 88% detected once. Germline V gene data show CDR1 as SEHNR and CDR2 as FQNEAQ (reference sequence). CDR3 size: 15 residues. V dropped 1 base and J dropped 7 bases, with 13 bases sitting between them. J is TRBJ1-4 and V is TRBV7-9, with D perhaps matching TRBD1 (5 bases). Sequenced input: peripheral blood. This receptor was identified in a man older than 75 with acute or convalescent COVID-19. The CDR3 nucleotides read TGTGCCAGCAGCTTAGGCGGGGCGCAAGGTGAAAAACTGTTTTTT. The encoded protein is CASSLGGAQGEKLFF. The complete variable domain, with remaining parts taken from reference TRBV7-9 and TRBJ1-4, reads DTGVSQNPRHKITKRGQNVTFRCDPISEHNRLYWYRQTLGQGPEFLTYFQNEAQLEKSRLLSDRFSAERPKGSFSTLEIQRTEQGDSAMYLCASSLGGAQGEKLFFGSGTQLSVL.